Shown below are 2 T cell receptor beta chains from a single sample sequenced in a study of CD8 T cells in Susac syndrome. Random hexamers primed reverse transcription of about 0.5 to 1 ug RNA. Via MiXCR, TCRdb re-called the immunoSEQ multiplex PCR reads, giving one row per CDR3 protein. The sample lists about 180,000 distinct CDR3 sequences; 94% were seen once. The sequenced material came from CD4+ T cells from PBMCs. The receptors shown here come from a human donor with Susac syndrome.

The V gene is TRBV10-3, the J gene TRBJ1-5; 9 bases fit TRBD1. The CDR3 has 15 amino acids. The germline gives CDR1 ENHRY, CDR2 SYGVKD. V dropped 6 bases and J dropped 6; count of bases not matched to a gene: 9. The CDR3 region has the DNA TGTGCCATCAGGGAAGGACAGGGGACCGGTCAGCCCCAGCATTTT. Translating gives CAIREGQGTGQPQHF.

In nucleotides, the CDR3 is TGCAGTGCTAGAGATTTACAGCGGGAGGGGGCAAATGAGCAGTTCTTC. Its protein product is CSARDLQREGANEQFF. The V call is TRBV20-1, the J call TRBJ2-1; 10 bases line up with TRBD2. The CDR3 length is 16 residues. Germline V gene data show CDR1 as DFQATT and CDR2 as SNEGSKA (reference sequence). The ends lost 0 bases at V and 7 bases at J; junction bases unmatched: 9.